Following are 26 T cell receptor beta chains from one sample sequenced in a study of T-cell reconstitution after alpha-beta-depleted transplantation in children. Preparation of the TCRbeta library used unique molecular identifiers. TCRdb reprocessed the PCR reads with MiXCR, giving one entry per CDR3 protein. The table includes 450,000 to 700,000 distinct CDR3 sequences, 27% detected once. The source was PBMCs, collected before TCRalphabeta/CD19-depleted stem cell transplant. The receptors derive from a boy in the first two years of life with Wiskott-Aldrich syndrome, due to receive a stem cell transplant.

This clonotype was observed a few times. The chain joins TRBV20-1 to TRBJ2-3, with a tentative D call TRBD2 (6 bases). The ends were cut back, 0 bases at V and 0 bases at J, with 10 bases in the middle. The CDR3 sequence is 15 residues long. Looked up from germline, CDR1 is DFQATT and CDR2 is SNEGSKA (reference sequence). CDR3 in amino acids: CSARDGSGSTDTQYF. For the CDR3, the DNA is TGCAGTGCTAGAGATGGAAGCGGGAGCACAGATACGCAGTATTTT.

This clonotype has more than one count but fewer than ten. J is TRBJ2-5 and V is TRBV6-2 or TRBV6-3; D is perhaps TRBD1 or TRBD2 (6 bases each). Germline V gene data show CDR1 as MNHEY and CDR2 as SVGEGT. The CDR3 extends over 15 amino acids. V dropped 10 bases and J dropped 7 bases, with 25 bases sitting between them. The CDR3: CATTTDRGVGRTQYF. CDR3 DNA sequence: TGTGCCACCACCACGGATAGGGGGGTCGGACGGACCCAGTACTTC.

This clonotype came up a few times. The chain joins TRBV5-1 to TRBJ2-5; D call uncertain. Germline CDR1 reads SGHRS; CDR2 reads YFSETQ. The CDR3 consists of 13 residues. The V gene lost 0 bases and the J gene lost 3 bases, with 6 bases spanning the gap. CDR3 protein: CASSLDKEETQYF. The CDR3 DNA is TGCGCCAGCAGCTTGGACAAAGAAGAGACCCAGTACTTC.

The chain is built from TRBV3-1 and TRBJ2-1; tentatively, D is TRBD2 (6 bases). This CDR3 is built from 16 residues. V was cut by 0 bases and J by 6 bases, with 15 bases left in between. Per germline, CDR1 LGHDT and CDR2 YNNKEL (reference sequence). The CDR3 region is CASSQEGLMTPNEQFF. The CDR3 nucleotides read TGTGCCAGCAGCCAAGAAGGACTAATGACACCCAATGAGCAGTTCTTC.

CDR3 sequence (DNA): TGCAGTGCTAGGCACCGGGACAGGGATGAAAAACTGTTTTTT. It specifies CSARHRDRDEKLFF. The chain combines TRBV20-1 with TRBJ1-4, with 9 bases identical to TRBD1. The CDR3 is 14 amino acids. With 3 bases clipped from V and 6 bases from J, the junction kept 5 bases outside the gene matches. Germline V gives CDR1 DFQATT, CDR2 SNEGSKA (reference sequence).

The rearrangement links TRBV11-2 to TRBJ2-2; D uncertain. Germline-derived CDR1 and CDR2 are SGHAT and FQNNGV. The CDR3 is made up of 12 amino acids. The V end lost 6 bases, the J end lost 6 bases, and 8 bases lay between the germline ends. Here the CDR3 DNA reads TGTGCCAGCAGGAATGAGCCCGGGGAGCTGTTTTTT. Its translation: CASRNEPGELFF.

This clonotype was picked up a small number of times. This rearrangement joins TRBV29-1 to TRBJ2-3; the D call may be TRBD1 or TRBD2 (6 bases each). There are 13 residues in the CDR3. Trimming left V 7 bases short and J 3 bases short, with 14 bases between. Germline values: CDR1 SQVTM, CDR2 ANQGSEA. The CDR3 spells CSGRRGVTDTQYF. The CDR3 DNA follows: TGCAGCGGTAGGAGGGGGGTTACAGATACGCAGTATTTT.

The V and J genes are TRBV12-3 or TRBV12-4 and TRBJ2-1; D is unresolved. V was trimmed by 0 bases and J by 4 bases, leaving 7 bases between them. CDR3 length: 14 amino acids. CDR3 sequence: CASSLALVYNEQFF. The CDR3 bases are TGTGCCAGCAGTTTAGCGCTAGTTTACAATGAGCAGTTCTTC.

This clonotype has just a few counts. The rearrangement joins TRBV29-1 to TRBJ2-1, with D tentatively TRBD2 (5 bases). V lost 7 bases, J lost 2 bases, and 9 bases lay in between. The CDR3 loop spans 12 amino acids. Per germline, CDR1 SQVTM and CDR2 ANQGSEA. In DNA form, the CDR3 reads TGCAGCGGTAGCGACCCCTACAATGAGCAGTTCTTC. Amino acid sequence: CSGSDPYNEQFF.

This chain links TRBV7-8 with TRBJ2-1; 11 bases align to TRBD2. The CDR3 length is 17 residues. V lost 2 bases, J lost 9 bases, and 12 bases stayed unmatched. CDR1 and CDR2 from the germline V gene are SGHVS and FQNEAQ. The CDR3 bases are TGTGCCAGCAGCTTATGGGTGCTAGCGGGAGGCGCAAGTGAGCAGTTCTTC. Its translation is CASSLWVLAGGASEQFF.

The V call is TRBV5-6, the J call TRBJ2-5; perhaps TRBD2 as D (5 bases). The CDR3 length is 12 residues. V shed 0 bases and J shed 7 bases, with 7 bases lying between them. The germline V gene encodes CDR1 SGHDT and CDR2 YYEEEE. The CDR3 spells CASSLAAGTQYF. Here the CDR3 DNA reads TGTGCCAGCAGCTTGGCGGCGGGGACCCAGTACTTC.

This chain uses TRBV20-1 with TRBJ2-7; 12 bases map to TRBD1. Per the germline V gene, CDR1 is DFQATT and CDR2 is SNEGSKA (reference sequence). V gave up 5 bases and J gave up 6 bases; unmatched junction bases: 8. The CDR3 is made up of 14 amino acids. CDR3 nucleotides: TGCAGTGCTTCCCGGGACAGGGGGCCGGGCGAGCAGTACTTC. Protein product: CSASRDRGPGEQYF.

In this sample, this clonotype turned up a few times. The rearrangement joins TRBV15 to TRBJ2-1, with TRBD1 matching over 7 bases. The germline CDR1 and CDR2 sequences are LNHNV and YYDKDF (reference sequence). V lost 5 bases to trimming and J lost 3 bases; unmatched junction nucleotides: 10. CDR3 length: 16 residues. CDR3 sequence reads: CATSPDSTGFYNEQFF. Written as DNA, the CDR3 is TGTGCCACCAGCCCGGATTCGACAGGGTTCTACAATGAGCAGTTCTTC. Using reference TRBV15 and TRBJ2-1 for the parts outside the CDR3, the full variable domain is DAMVIQNPRYQVTQFGKPVTLSCSQTLNHNVMYWYQQKSSQAPKLLFHYYDKDFNNEADTPDNFQSRRPNTSFCFLDIRSPGLGDTAMYLCATSPDSTGFYNEQFFGPGTRLTVL.

This clonotype has more than one count but fewer than ten. The rearrangement uses TRBV5-1 and TRBJ1-5; no clear D. Germline values: CDR1 SGHRS, CDR2 YFSETQ. The germline V and J ends were trimmed by 6 bases and 8 bases, with 18 bases remaining between them. The CDR3 extends over 14 amino acids. The CDR3: CASTIRAGSKPQHF. The CDR3 bases are TGCGCCAGCACCATCCGGGCAGGTTCGAAGCCCCAGCATTTT.

This chain links TRBV4-1 with TRBJ1-5, with no clear D. Trimming removed 1 base at V and 4 bases at J, with 8 bases between. The germline gives CDR1 MGHRA, CDR2 YSYEKL. This CDR3 contains 14 residues. CDR3 sequence: CASSQGVANQPQHF. The CDR3 nucleotides read TGCGCCAGCAGCCAAGGGGTCGCTAATCAGCCCCAGCATTTT.

This clonotype was seen a few times. The chain is built from TRBV5-1 and TRBJ2-1; TRBD2 aligns across 9 bases. From germline, CDR1 is SGHRS and CDR2 YFSETQ. The CDR3 consists of 16 residues. Trimming took 4 bases from V and 7 from J; bases not matched to a gene: 12. The CDR3 loop reads CASSTELAGSLNEQFF. The DNA of the CDR3 is TGCGCCAGCAGCACTGAACTAGCGGGCTCTTTAAATGAGCAGTTCTTC. The full variable domain, with the rest looked up from reference TRBV5-1 and TRBJ2-1, is KAGVTQTPRYLIKTRGQQVTLSCSPISGHRSVSWYQQTPGQGLQFLFEYFSETQRNKGNFPGRFSGRQFSNSRSEMNVSTLELGDSALYLCASSTELAGSLNEQFFGPGTRLTVL.

The genes are TRBV27 and TRBJ2-7; 9 bases map to TRBD2. V lost 5 bases, J lost 7 bases, and 15 bases stayed unmatched. The CDR3 covers 16 residues. Germline-derived CDR1 and CDR2 are MNHEY and SMNVEV (reference sequence). Written as DNA, the CDR3 is TGTGCCAGCAGTAAACCATCGGGACTAGCATCGAGAGAGCAGTACTTC. Translating it yields CASSKPSGLASREQYF.

V is TRBV12-3 or TRBV12-4 and J is TRBJ2-1, with TRBD2 matching over 8 bases. The CDR3 is made up of 15 amino acids. With V trimmed by 3 bases and J by 5 bases, 6 bases remained unmatched. The CDR3 protein is CASSFWISGDNEQFF. For the CDR3, the DNA is TGTGCCAGCAGTTTTTGGATTAGCGGGGACAATGAGCAGTTCTTC.

This clonotype was found many times. The chain carries TRBV5-1 and TRBJ2-1; 11 nucleotides align to TRBD2. The V and J ends lost 4 bases and 4 bases, in that order; junction bases with no gene match: 4. CDR1 is SGHRS and CDR2 is YFSETQ in the germline V gene. The CDR3 covers 15 residues. The CDR3 DNA is TGCGCCAGCAGCGGGGGACTAGCGGCTTACAATGAGCAGTTCTTC. Protein: CASSGGLAAYNEQFF.

This clonotype appeared a few times. The chain uses TRBV6-2 or TRBV6-3 and TRBJ2-4; 9 positions agree with TRBD2. V was pared by 5 bases and J by 5 bases, with 19 bases of the junction left unmatched. CDR1 MNHEY and CDR2 SVGEGT come from the germline V gene. CDR3 length: 19 residues. In DNA form, the CDR3 reads TGTGCCAGCAGTCACCGAACTGCGGCGGGAGGGCCTATCGAAAACATTCAGTACTTC. Protein sequence: CASSHRTAAGGPIENIQYF.

This clonotype was detected a few times. This chain connects TRBV27 to TRBJ2-5, with TRBD2 identical over 13 bases. V shed 6 bases, J shed 7 bases, and the junction held 8 bases outside the gene matches. Germline lookup yields CDR1 MNHEY and CDR2 SMNVEV (reference sequence). The CDR3 spans 15 residues. The CDR3 DNA reads TGTGCCAGCAGACTAGCGGGAGGGCCCGGTTTGACCCAGTACTTC. Translating it yields CASRLAGGPGLTQYF.

CDR3 DNA sequence: TGTGCCATCAAGGGGGTCCTAGCCCAAGAGACCCAGTACTTC. The encoded protein is CAIKGVLAQETQYF. The chain couples TRBV10-3 to TRBJ2-5; the D gene is possibly TRBD1 (6 bases). The germline V gene encodes CDR1 ENHRY and CDR2 SYGVKD. CDR3 length equals 14 residues. V was cut by 7 bases and J by 1 base, with 13 bases left in between.

This chain connects TRBV15 to TRBJ2-7; 7 bases align to TRBD2. CDR3 length equals 15 residues. The junction had 5 bases not matched to a gene; V was cut back by 0 bases and J by 3 bases. Germline loops: CDR1 LNHNV, CDR2 YYDKDF (reference sequence). The CDR3 DNA reads as TGTGCCACCAGCAGAGATCGCGGGGGAGGCTACGAGCAGTACTTC. Encoded protein: CATSRDRGGGYEQYF.

The chain joins TRBV9 to TRBJ2-1, with 8 positions matching TRBD2. Germline V gene lookup returns CDR1 SGDLS and CDR2 YYNGEE. CDR3 size: 16 residues. V shed 1 base, J shed 6 bases, and the junction held 9 bases outside the gene matches. The CDR3 here is CASSVSGSSVGNEQFF. The CDR3 nucleotides are TGTGCCAGCAGCGTAAGCGGGAGTTCGGTAGGCAATGAGCAGTTCTTC.

This clonotype was found a few times. This chain links TRBV6-1 with TRBJ2-2, with TRBD2 matching 9 bases. In germline, CDR1 is MNHNS, CDR2 SASEGT. The CDR3 length is 14 residues. V gave up 11 bases and J gave up 4 bases; unmatched junction bases: 8. In nucleotides, the CDR3 is TGTGCCTCGGTGGCGGGAGGGAGCACCGGGGAGCTGTTTTTT. It yields the protein CASVAGGSTGELFF.

This chain connects TRBV5-1 to TRBJ2-5; TRBD2 matches 9 bases. This CDR3 is built from 19 residues. Germline trimming cut 0 bases from V and 0 bases from J; bases unmatched to any gene: 12. Per the germline V gene, CDR1 is SGHRS and CDR2 is YFSETQ. CDR3 bases: TGCGCCAGCAGCTTGGGGTTAGCGGGAGTTCTTTGGAACCAAGAGACCCAGTACTTC. Translated, it gives CASSLGLAGVLWNQETQYF.